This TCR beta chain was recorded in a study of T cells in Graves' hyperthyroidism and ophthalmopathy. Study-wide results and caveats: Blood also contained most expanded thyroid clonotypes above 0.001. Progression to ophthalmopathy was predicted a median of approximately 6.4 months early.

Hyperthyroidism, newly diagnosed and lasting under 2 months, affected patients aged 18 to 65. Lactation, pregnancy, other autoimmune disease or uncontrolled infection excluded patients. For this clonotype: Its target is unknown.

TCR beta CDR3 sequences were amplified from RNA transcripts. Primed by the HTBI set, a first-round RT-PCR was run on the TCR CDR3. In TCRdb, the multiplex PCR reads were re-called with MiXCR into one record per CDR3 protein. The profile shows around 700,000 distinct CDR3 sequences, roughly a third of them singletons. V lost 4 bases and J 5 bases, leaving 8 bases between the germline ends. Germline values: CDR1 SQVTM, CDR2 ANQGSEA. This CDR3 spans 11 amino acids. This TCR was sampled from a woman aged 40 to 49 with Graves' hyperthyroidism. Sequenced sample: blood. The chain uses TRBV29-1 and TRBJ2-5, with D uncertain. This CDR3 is CSVVVSETQYF. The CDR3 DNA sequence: TGCAGCGTTGTGGTATCGGAGACCCAGTACTTC.